This T cell receptor beta chain is drawn from a study of CD8+CD57+ T cells in acquired aplastic anemia. Patients picked for sequencing had shown CD8+CD57+ cell expansion detected by flow cytometry. At the time of blood sampling, patients had not yet received any therapy. Template material for TCR beta VDJ and CDR3 profiling consisted of genomic DNA. Using its own MiXCR run on the reads, TCRdb lists one record per CDR3 protein. This table holds 200,000 or so distinct CDR3 sequences, 55% to 65% found once. The V gene's germline CDR1 is SGHAT and CDR2 FQNNGV. The CDR3 sequence is 16 residues long. Trimming cost V 1 base and J 5 bases, with 17 bases left between them.

This TCR was sampled from a human donor with aplastic anemia. The sequencing sample was made of sorted CD4+, CD8+, or CD8+CD57+ T cells (not recorded which) from PBMCs. V is TRBV11-2 and J is TRBJ1-2, with D perhaps matching TRBD1 (5 bases). CDR3 sequence reads: CASSLAGDSQDYGYTF. CDR3 coding DNA: TGTGCCAGCAGCTTAGCGGGGGACTCGCAGGATTATGGCTACACCTTC.